The 24 T cell receptor beta chains listed next were all sequenced from one sample in a study of blood T cells in healthy people across ages. Next came a second PCR, run for 7 to 11 cycles, which used a sample-barcoded 5' primer along with a J-beta primer mix. TCRdb re-called the 5' RACE reads through MiXCR, storing one row per CDR3 protein. The sample has approximately 730,000 distinct CDR3 sequences, 43% seen once. What was sequenced was blood. Receptors were obtained from a woman between 55 and 75 years old in good health.

Points on this clonotype: This may be a read error: a much more frequent sequence differs by one nucleotide. This chain links TRBV20-1 with TRBJ2-5, with D tentatively TRBD2 (5 bases). This CDR3 contains 11 residues. Trimming shortened V by 0 bases and J by 7 bases, and 6 bases separated the two germline ends. Germline assignment: CDR1 DFQATT and CDR2 SNEGSKA (reference sequence). CDR3 nucleotide sequence: TGCAGTGCTAGAGATCGGGGGACCCAGTACTTC. Amino acids: CSARDRGTQYF.

The table lists this clonotype with a few counts. An end of the junction differs from the germline gene, which may be a read error. This chain joins TRBV4-1 and TRBJ2-1; possibly TRBD2 for D (6 bases). This CDR3 region has 17 residues. Germline V gene data show CDR1 as MGHRA and CDR2 as YSYEKL. The CDR3, as DNA: TGCGCCAGCAGCCAAGACCGACTAGTCTCCCACCTCAATGGGCAGTTCTTC. It codes for CASSQDRLVSHLNGQFF.

The V gene is TRBV5-1, the J gene TRBJ2-4; either TRBD1 or TRBD2 may fit D (5 bases each). Trimming took 3 bases from V and 1 from J, leaving 17 bases between them. The CDR3 spans 17 residues. In germline, CDR1 is SGHRS, CDR2 YFSETQ. CDR3 nucleotides: TGCGCCAGCAGCTGGGTCGGTTTAGGGGACGCCAAAAACATTCAGTACTTC. Its protein is CASSWVGLGDAKNIQYF.

CDR3 in DNA: TGTGCCATCAGTGACCCTCGAGGGGGACAGGGCTTCGCTACGCAGTATTTT. Amino acid sequence: CAISDPRGGQGFATQYF. The rearrangement joins TRBV10-3 to TRBJ2-3; the match to TRBD1 covers 9 bases. Germline V gene data show CDR1 as ENHRY and CDR2 as SYGVKD. Unmatched junction bases numbered 15, after V lost 3 bases and J lost 8 bases. CDR3 size: 17 residues.

V gene TRBV6-5 combines with J gene TRBJ2-3, with D possibly matching TRBD2 (7 bases). CDR1 is MNHEY and CDR2 is SVGAGI in the germline V gene. Trimming removed 11 bases from V and 4 bases from J, with 16 bases in between. The CDR3 has 13 amino acids. In DNA, the CDR3 is TGTGCCTGCTGGAGGGGGGGGGCAGATACGCAGTATTTT. This sequence encodes CACWRGGADTQYF.

The chain links TRBV20-1 to TRBJ2-7, with 8 bases fitting TRBD1. CDR1 is DFQATT, CDR2 SNEGSKA, per germline (reference sequence). Trimming at V came to 0 bases and at J to 3 bases, leaving 4 bases not matched to a gene. CDR3 size: 14 residues. This chain's CDR3 is CSARDTGGIYEQYF. The CDR3 nucleotides read TGCAGTGCTAGAGATACAGGGGGTATCTACGAGCAGTACTTC.

The chain recombines TRBV4-3 with TRBJ1-4; no clear D gene. Trimming left V 4 bases short and J 3 bases short, with 12 bases between. Germline V gives CDR1 LGHNA, CDR2 YSLEER. The CDR3 has 15 residues. CDR3 nucleotides: TGCGCCAGCAGCCCGCGAAGGGCGTCTAATGAAAAACTGTTTTTT. As protein: CASSPRRASNEKLFF.

V usage is TRBV28 and J usage is TRBJ1-5; 8 bases match TRBD1. The V gene's germline CDR1 is MDHEN and CDR2 SYDVKM. The CDR3 consists of 16 residues. Trimming removed 10 bases from V and 7 bases from J; junction bases left unmatched: 18. The CDR3 loop reads CATSSIGAGGWQPQHF. The CDR3 coding sequence is TGTGCCACTTCATCCATAGGGGCAGGGGGCTGGCAGCCCCAGCATTTT.

Ten or more counts support this clonotype. The chain has TRBV6-2 or TRBV6-3 and TRBJ2-1; D gene unclear. The ends were cut back, 4 bases at V and 7 bases at J, with 23 bases in the middle. CDR3 length equals 17 residues. Germline loops: CDR1 MNHEY, CDR2 SVGEGT. The CDR3 DNA follows: TGTGCCAGCAGTTCTCGCCACTACACCCCGCCTAATAATGAGCAGTTCTTC. Encoded protein: CASSSRHYTPPNNEQFF.

This clonotype occurred a few times. The CDR3 DNA reads as TGCAGTGCTCCTCAGCGGCCTAGCACAGATACGCAGTATTTT. Translation gives CSAPQRPSTDTQYF. The chain combines TRBV20-1 with TRBJ2-3, with a tentative D call TRBD2 (5 bases). Germline assignment: CDR1 DFQATT and CDR2 SNEGSKA (reference sequence). The CDR3 covers 14 residues. Between the trimmed V and J ends, which lost 5 bases and 0 bases, there was a span of 12 bases.

This clonotype showed up just a few times. The CDR3 region is CASSLTGLSTDTQYF. The CDR3 nucleotides are TGTGCCAGCAGTCTGACAGGGCTAAGCACAGATACGCAGTATTTT. The J gene is TRBJ2-3, the V gene TRBV9, with 7 bases that match TRBD1. This CDR3 contains 15 residues. V lost 5 bases to trimming and J lost 0 bases; unmatched junction nucleotides: 6. Germline loops: CDR1 SGDLS, CDR2 YYNGEE.

The J gene is TRBJ2-3, the V gene TRBV21-1; the DNA was not compared with TRBD1, the D call given in the table. TRBV21-1 is an annotated pseudogene. This CDR3 region has 16 residues. CDR3 in DNA: TGTGCCAGCAGCGACCCGGGACAGGGAGCCTTGGATACGCAGTATTTT. Its translation: CASSDPGQGALDTQYF.

The rearrangement links TRBV11-3 to TRBJ1-1; D uncertain. Trimming removed 2 bases from V and 4 bases from J, with 8 bases in between. The CDR3 spans 13 residues. Germline CDR1 and CDR2: SGHNT and YENEEA. The CDR3 reads CASSLSLATEAFF. The CDR3 DNA follows: TGTGCCAGCAGCTTATCCCTGGCCACTGAAGCTTTCTTT.

The genes are TRBV20-1 and TRBJ2-5; possibly TRBD2 for D (5 bases). This CDR3 spans 13 amino acids. Germline assignment: CDR1 DFQATT and CDR2 SNEGSKA (reference sequence). V lost 4 bases, J lost 5 bases, and 14 bases lay in between. CDR3 nucleotide sequence: TGCAGTGCTACACCCGAGGGTAGGGAGACCCAGTACTTC. Protein: CSATPEGRETQYF.

This chain joins TRBV4-2 and TRBJ2-1, with D maybe TRBD2 (5 bases). CDR1 is LGHNA and CDR2 is YNFKEQ in the germline V gene. Trimming removed 2 bases at V and 0 bases at J, with 8 bases between. The CDR3 is 15 amino acids. The DNA for the CDR3 is TGTGCCAGCAGCCAACAAGCGGACTCCTACAATGAGCAGTTCTTC. Its translation is CASSQQADSYNEQFF.

The chain has TRBV6-5 and TRBJ1-6; D is perhaps TRBD1 (6 bases). The CDR3 is 14 amino acids. Per the germline V gene, CDR1 is MNHEY and CDR2 is SVGAGI. The V end was cut by 2 bases, the J end by 8 bases, with 10 bases between. This CDR3 is CASSYGTPDSPLHF. The CDR3 DNA is TGTGCCAGCAGTTACGGGACACCCGATTCACCCCTCCACTTT.

There are a few counts of this clonotype. V and J are TRBV20-1 and TRBJ2-7; possible D gene TRBD1, 5 bases. This CDR3 comprises 14 residues. The V gene lost 0 bases and the J gene lost 4 bases, with 13 bases spanning the gap. The V gene's germline CDR1 is DFQATT and CDR2 SNEGSKA (reference sequence). CDR3 sequence reads: CSARDSGKGYEQYF. Here the CDR3 DNA reads TGCAGTGCTAGAGATTCGGGTAAGGGGTACGAGCAGTACTTC.

The chain recombines TRBV4-2 with TRBJ1-1, with D maybe TRBD1 (5 bases). Trimming removed 0 bases from V and 6 bases from J, with 11 bases in between. The V gene's germline CDR1 is LGHNA and CDR2 YNFKEQ. This CDR3 is built from 14 residues. CDR3 coding DNA: TGTGCCAGCAGCCAAGAGGGGGGGGAGCCTGAAGCTTTCTTT. This translates into CASSQEGGEPEAFF.

This clonotype was counted at least ten times. V usage is TRBV3-1 and J usage is TRBJ2-6, with unresolved D. Germline-derived CDR1 and CDR2 are LGHDT and YNNKEL (reference sequence). The CDR3 has 17 amino acids. Trimming stripped 0 bases from V and 0 bases from J, with 9 bases between. Here the CDR3 reads CASSQDTAVSGANVLTF. CDR3 sequence (DNA): TGTGCCAGCAGCCAAGACACCGCAGTCTCTGGGGCCAACGTCCTGACTTTC.

V gene TRBV20-1 combines with J gene TRBJ1-2; 7 bases fit TRBD1. This CDR3 has 14 residues. V was clipped by 5 bases and J by 6 bases; unmatched bases: 12. Germline CDR1 is DFQATT and CDR2 is SNEGSKA (reference sequence). In DNA, the CDR3 is TGCAGTGCTGGCGGCGGGACAGCGACTAATGGCTACACCTTC. It specifies CSAGGGTATNGYTF.

As regards this clonotype: Given a much more abundant clone one base away, this may be a read error. The rearrangement joins TRBV5-1 to TRBJ2-1, with D possibly matching TRBD2 (5 bases). In germline, CDR1 is SGHRS, CDR2 YFSETQ. The CDR3 totals 16 residues. CDR3: CASNLRPSGGYNEQFF. DNA for the CDR3: TGCGCCAGCAACTTGCGCCCGAGCGGTGGCTACAATGAGCAGTTCTTC.

The chain joins TRBV20-1 to TRBJ2-1; TRBD1 or TRBD2 may be the D gene (5 bases each). V shed 6 bases and J shed 4 bases, with 16 bases lying between them. CDR1 DFQATT and CDR2 SNEGSKA come from the germline V gene (reference sequence). CDR3 length: 14 amino acids. The chain's CDR3 is CSAGRDQRYNEQFF. Written as DNA, the CDR3 is TGCAGTGCCGGTCGGGACCAGCGATACAATGAGCAGTTCTTC.

A few counts support this clonotype. The chain uses TRBV5-1 and TRBJ2-5; TRBD1 is a possible D gene (6 bases). Trimming removed 0 bases at V and 5 bases at J, with 26 bases between. The CDR3 runs 19 residues. Per the germline V gene, CDR1 is SGHRS and CDR2 is YFSETQ. In nucleotides, the CDR3 is TGCGCCAGCAGCTTGGGGTTAGGGCGGCGACAGGTCGCCCGGGAGACCCAGTACTTC. It translates to CASSLGLGRRQVARETQYF. The full variable domain, completed using reference TRBV5-1 and TRBJ2-5, is KAGVTQTPRYLIKTRGQQVTLSCSPISGHRSVSWYQQTPGQGLQFLFEYFSETQRNKGNFPGRFSGRQFSNSRSEMNVSTLELGDSALYLCASSLGLGRRQVARETQYFGPGTRLLVL.

This clonotype occurred a few times. The chain joins TRBV4-2 to TRBJ1-2, with 10 bases matching TRBD1. The CDR3 loop spans 14 amino acids. Losses at the gene ends were 0 bases for V and 7 bases for J; bases not matched to a gene: 2. Germline V gives CDR1 LGHNA, CDR2 YNFKEQ. This CDR3 reads CASSQDWDRGGYTF. In DNA, the CDR3 is TGTGCCAGCAGCCAAGATTGGGACAGGGGTGGCTACACCTTC.